This TCR beta chain was identified in a study of blood T cell repertoires in COVID-19. Study overall: Samples representing acute and convalescent COVID-19 were sourced from the United States, Italy and Spain. From T cells, B-cell-depleted T cells, or PBMCs came the material, which was cDNA or gDNA.

Study processing details: Estimation of nucleated cell counts was performed using reference gene primer amplification. Clones were read by immunoSEQ multiplex PCR, and TCRdb kept only the in-frame ones, dropping some. V and J calls and clone size are as listed in that table; D and trimming were resolved from the DNA. The sample has roughly 120,000 clones; approximately 85% are singletons. Seattle enrolled patients during active infection and tracked them longitudinally. In germline, CDR1 is KGHSH, CDR2 LQKENI. Trimming cost V 5 bases and J 7 bases; bases outside gene matches: 16. The length of the CDR3 is 16 residues.

The sequence derives from a woman aged 60 to 75 with COVID-19, enrolled during active disease. The chain links TRBV18 to TRBJ1-2, with 7 positions matching TRBD1. The sequenced sample consisted of peripheral blood. The CDR3 sequence: CASSVRQGSFGGGYTF. The CDR3 DNA reads as TGTGCCAGCTCAGTACGACAGGGATCCTTTGGTGGTGGCTACACCTTC.